These T cell receptor beta chains were read from a single sample in a study of post-analysis software for immune sequencing data. MiXCR was run by TCRdb on the PCR reads, yielding one entry per CDR3 protein. The sample lists roughly 650,000 distinct CDR3 sequences, over 45% occurring once. Sequencing was performed on blood. The receptors originated from a girl under 10 years old with multiple sclerosis. The CDR3 runs from the conserved cysteine through the conserved F or W. The D gene is left open where the match is weak. Clone size is shown for a subset of rows, as once, few, many or a class of expanded clone.

D: TRBD1
size: -
V: TRBV29-1
J: TRBJ2-5
DNA: TGCAGCGTTGAAGAGGACACCCGGACAGGAGAGACCCAGTACTTC
CDR3: CSVEEDTRTGETQYF

D: -
size: -
V: TRBV6-5
J: TRBJ2-2
DNA: TGTGCCAGCAGTTACTCAGCCCAAAAGGCCGCCACCGGGGAGCTGTTTTTT
CDR3: CASSYSAQKAATGELFF

D: -
size: -
V: TRBV18
J: TRBJ2-1
DNA: TGCGCCAGCTCACCAACTCGCCGGGCCAGCGGGAATGAGCAGTTCTTC
CDR3: CASSPTRRASGNEQFF

D: -
size: -
V: TRBV7-9
J: TRBJ2-1
DNA: TGTGCCAGCAGCTTAGGGCCGCGCGGGGGCCTGAATGAGCAGTTCTTC
CDR3: CASSLGPRGGLNEQFF

D: -
size: -
V: TRBV6-1
J: TRBJ1-1
DNA: TGTGCCAGCAGTGACGGGGAGAACACTGAAGCTTTCTTT
CDR3: CASSDGENTEAFF

D: -
size: once
V: TRBV20-1
J: TRBJ1-1
DNA: TGCAGTGCTCAACGTGAGGGGTCGAACACTGAAGCTTTCTTT
CDR3: CSAQREGSNTEAFF

D: -
size: few
V: TRBV29-1
J: TRBJ1-6
DNA: TGCAGCGTTGCCAACTCAGGGGATTCACCCCTCCACTTT
CDR3: CSVANSGDSPLHF

D: TRBD1
size: -
V: TRBV20-1
J: TRBJ2-3
DNA: TGCAGTGCTAGAGACTATGGGAGGGACAGGGAAACAGATACGCAGTATTTT
CDR3: CSARDYGRDRETDTQYF

D: -
size: -
V: TRBV24-1
J: TRBJ2-1
DNA: TGTGCCACCAGTGACCACCTCGGGACACCTTACAATGAGCAGTTCTTC
CDR3: CATSDHLGTPYNEQFF

D: -
size: few
V: TRBV5-6
J: TRBJ2-6
DNA: TGTGCCAGCAGCTTGGAATTATCTGGGGCCAACGTCCTGACTTTC
CDR3: CASSLELSGANVLTF

D: -
size: once
V: TRBV29-1
J: TRBJ2-7
DNA: TGCAGCGTTGAAGGCTATTGGTTCGGGCCGGTCGAGCAGTACTTC
CDR3: CSVEGYWFGPVEQYF